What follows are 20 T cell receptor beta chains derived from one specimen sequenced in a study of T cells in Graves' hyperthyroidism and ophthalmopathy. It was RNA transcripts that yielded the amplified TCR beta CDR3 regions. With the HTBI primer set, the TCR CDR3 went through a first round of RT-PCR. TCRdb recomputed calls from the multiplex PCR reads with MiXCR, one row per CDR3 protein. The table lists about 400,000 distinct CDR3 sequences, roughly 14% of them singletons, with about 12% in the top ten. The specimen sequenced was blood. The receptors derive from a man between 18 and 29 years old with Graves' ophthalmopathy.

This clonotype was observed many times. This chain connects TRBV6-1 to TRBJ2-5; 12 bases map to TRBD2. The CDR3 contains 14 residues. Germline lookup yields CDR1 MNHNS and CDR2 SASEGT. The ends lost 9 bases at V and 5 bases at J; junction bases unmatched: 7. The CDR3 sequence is CARTLAGGGETQYF. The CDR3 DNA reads TGTGCCAGGACCCTAGCGGGGGGGGGGGAGACCCAGTACTTC.

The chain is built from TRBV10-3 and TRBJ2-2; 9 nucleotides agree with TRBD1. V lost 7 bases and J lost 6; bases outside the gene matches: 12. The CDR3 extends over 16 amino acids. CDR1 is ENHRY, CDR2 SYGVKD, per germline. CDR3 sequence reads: CAINTPGQGWSGELFF. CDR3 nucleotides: TGTGCCATCAATACTCCGGGACAGGGATGGTCCGGGGAGCTGTTTTTT.

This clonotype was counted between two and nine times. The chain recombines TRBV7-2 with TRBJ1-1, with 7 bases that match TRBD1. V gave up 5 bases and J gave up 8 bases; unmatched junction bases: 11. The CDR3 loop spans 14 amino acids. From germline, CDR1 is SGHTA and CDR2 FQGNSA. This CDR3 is CASSVGGKRSEAFF. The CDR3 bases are TGTGCCAGCAGCGTAGGGGGCAAAAGATCAGAAGCTTTCTTT.

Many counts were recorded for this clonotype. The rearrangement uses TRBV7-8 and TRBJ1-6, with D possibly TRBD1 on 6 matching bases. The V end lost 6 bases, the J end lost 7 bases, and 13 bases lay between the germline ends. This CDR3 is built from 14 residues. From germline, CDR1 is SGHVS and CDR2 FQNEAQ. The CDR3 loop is CASRLQGRNSPLHF. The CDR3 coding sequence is TGTGCCAGCAGACTCCAGGGGAGAAATTCACCCCTCCACTTT.

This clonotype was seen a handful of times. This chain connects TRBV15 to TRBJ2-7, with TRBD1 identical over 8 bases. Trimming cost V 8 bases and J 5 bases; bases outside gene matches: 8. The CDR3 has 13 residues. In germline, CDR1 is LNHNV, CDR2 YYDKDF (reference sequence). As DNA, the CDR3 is TGTGCCACCCAAAAGGACAGGGATAACGAGCAGTACTTC. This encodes CATQKDRDNEQYF.

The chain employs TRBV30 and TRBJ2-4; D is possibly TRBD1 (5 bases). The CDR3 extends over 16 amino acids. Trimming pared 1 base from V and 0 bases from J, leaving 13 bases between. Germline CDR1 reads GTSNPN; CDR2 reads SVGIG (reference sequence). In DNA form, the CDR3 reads TGTGCCTGGAGTGCGACAGCGTCTTTAGCCAAAAACATTCAGTACTTC. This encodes CAWSATASLAKNIQYF.

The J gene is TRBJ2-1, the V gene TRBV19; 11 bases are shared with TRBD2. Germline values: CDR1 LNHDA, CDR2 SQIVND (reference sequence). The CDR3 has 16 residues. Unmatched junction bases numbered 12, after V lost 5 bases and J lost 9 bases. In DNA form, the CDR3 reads TGTGCCAGTAGTGTCTCCGGGACTAGCGGTTTACGTGAGCAGTTCTTC. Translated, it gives CASSVSGTSGLREQFF.

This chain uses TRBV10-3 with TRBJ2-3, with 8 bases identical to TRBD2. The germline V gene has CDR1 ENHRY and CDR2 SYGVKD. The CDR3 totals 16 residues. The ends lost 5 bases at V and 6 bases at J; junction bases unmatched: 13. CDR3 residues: CAISPRLAQALDTQYF. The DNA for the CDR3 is TGTGCCATCAGTCCTCGACTAGCGCAGGCTTTGGATACGCAGTATTTT.

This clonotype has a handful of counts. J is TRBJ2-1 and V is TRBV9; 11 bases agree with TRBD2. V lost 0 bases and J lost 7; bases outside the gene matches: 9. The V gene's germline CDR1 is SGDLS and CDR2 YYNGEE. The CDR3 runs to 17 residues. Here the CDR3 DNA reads TGTGCCAGCAGCGTAGATGGTAGCGGGAGGGCCTTTAATGAGCAGTTCTTC. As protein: CASSVDGSGRAFNEQFF. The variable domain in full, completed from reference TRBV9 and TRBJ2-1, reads DSGVTQTPKHLITATGQRVTLRCSPRSGDLSVYWYQQSLDQGLQFLIQYYNGEERAKGNILERFSAQQFPDLHSELNLSSLELGDSALYFCASSVDGSGRAFNEQFFGPGTRLTVL.

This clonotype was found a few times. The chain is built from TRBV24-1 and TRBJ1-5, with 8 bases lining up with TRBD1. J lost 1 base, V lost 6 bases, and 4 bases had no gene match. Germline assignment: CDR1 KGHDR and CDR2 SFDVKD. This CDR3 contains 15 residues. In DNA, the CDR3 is TGTGCCACCAGTTTGGCAGGGGGCAGCAATCAGCCCCAGCATTTT. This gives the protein CATSLAGGSNQPQHF.

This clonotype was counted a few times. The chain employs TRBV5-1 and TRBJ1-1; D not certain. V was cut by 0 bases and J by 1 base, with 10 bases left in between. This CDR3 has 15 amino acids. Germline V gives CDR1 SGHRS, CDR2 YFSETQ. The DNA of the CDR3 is TGCGCCAGCAGCTTGGGGTACGGGGAGAACACTGAAGCTTTCTTT. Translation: CASSLGYGENTEAFF.

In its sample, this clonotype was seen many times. CDR3 sequence (DNA): TGTGCCAGCAGCCTGGGAGTGGGTCCCGCCTATGGCTACACCTTC. Residues: CASSLGVGPAYGYTF. J is TRBJ1-2 and V is TRBV11-2; D unclear. CDR1 SGHAT and CDR2 FQNNGV come from the germline V gene. V was pared by 5 bases and J by 4 bases, with 17 bases between. The CDR3 totals 15 residues.

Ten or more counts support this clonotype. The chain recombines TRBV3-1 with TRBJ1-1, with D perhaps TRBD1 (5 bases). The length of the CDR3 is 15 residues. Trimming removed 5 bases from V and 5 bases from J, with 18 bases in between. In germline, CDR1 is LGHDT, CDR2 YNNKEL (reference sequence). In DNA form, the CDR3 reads TGTGCCAGCAGCGATACCAATTTCGGGGGTACTGAAGCTTTCTTT. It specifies CASSDTNFGGTEAFF.

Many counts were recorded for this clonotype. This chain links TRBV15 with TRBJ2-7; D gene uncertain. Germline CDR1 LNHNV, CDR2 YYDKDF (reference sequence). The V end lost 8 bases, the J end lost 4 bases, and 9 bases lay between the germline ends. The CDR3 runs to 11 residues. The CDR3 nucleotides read TGTGCCACCTTCGAGTTGTACGAGCAGTACTTC. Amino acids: CATFELYEQYF.

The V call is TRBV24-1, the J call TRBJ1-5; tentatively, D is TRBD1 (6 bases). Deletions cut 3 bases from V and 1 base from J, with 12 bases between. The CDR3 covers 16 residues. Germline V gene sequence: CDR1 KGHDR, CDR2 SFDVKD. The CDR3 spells CATSDASGGSNQPQHF. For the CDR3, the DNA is TGTGCCACCAGTGATGCCTCTGGGGGCAGCAATCAGCCCCAGCATTTT.

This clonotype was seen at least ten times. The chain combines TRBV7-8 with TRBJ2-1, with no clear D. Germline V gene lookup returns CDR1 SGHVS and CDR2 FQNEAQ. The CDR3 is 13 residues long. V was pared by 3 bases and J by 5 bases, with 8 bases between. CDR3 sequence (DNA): TGTGCCAGCAGCTTCTCCACCGACAATGAGCAGTTCTTC. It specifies CASSFSTDNEQFF.

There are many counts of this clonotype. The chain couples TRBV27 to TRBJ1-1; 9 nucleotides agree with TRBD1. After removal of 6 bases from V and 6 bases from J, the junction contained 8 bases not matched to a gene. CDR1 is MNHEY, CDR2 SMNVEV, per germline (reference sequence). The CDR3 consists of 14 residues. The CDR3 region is CASRTGGALAEAFF. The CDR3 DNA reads TGTGCCAGCAGGACAGGGGGTGCGCTTGCTGAAGCTTTCTTT.

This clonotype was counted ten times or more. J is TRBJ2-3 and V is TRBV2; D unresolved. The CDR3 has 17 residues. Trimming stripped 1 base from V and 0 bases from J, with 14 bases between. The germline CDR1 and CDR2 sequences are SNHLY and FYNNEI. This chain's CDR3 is CASSEGDIISSTDTQYF. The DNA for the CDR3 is TGTGCCAGCAGTGAAGGGGATATCATATCTAGCACAGATACGCAGTATTTT.

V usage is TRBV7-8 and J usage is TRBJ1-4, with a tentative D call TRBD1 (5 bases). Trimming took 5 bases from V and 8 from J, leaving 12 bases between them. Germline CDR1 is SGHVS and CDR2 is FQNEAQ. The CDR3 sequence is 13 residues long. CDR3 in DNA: TGTGCCAGCAGCCTCAGTTCAGGGGAAAAACTGTTTTTT. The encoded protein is CASSLSSGEKLFF. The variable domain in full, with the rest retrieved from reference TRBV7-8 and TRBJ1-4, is GAGVSQSPRYKVAKRGQDVALRCDPISGHVSLFWYQQALGQGPEFLTYFQNEAQLDKSGLPSDRFFAERPEGSVSTLKIQRTQQEDSAVYLCASSLSSGEKLFFGSGTQLSVL.

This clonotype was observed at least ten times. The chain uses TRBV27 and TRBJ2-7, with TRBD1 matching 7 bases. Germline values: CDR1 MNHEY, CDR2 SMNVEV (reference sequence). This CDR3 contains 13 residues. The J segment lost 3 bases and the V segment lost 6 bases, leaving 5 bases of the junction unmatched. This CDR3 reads CASRPGQHYEQYF. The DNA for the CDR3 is TGTGCCAGCAGACCGGGACAGCACTACGAGCAGTACTTC.